This T cell receptor (beta chain) derives from a study of cytomegalovirus exposure and HLA in healthy donors. As for the study in general: It was reported in a later analysis that the 95 to 150 validation repertoires used the same platform as the roughly 670 first-cohort repertoires.

This table comes from immunoSEQ multiplex PCR, and its TCRdb copy is limited to in-frame clones, with some not included. The sample shows about 200,000 clones, 86% of them seen only once. Study-level points and caveats: The authors confirmed in vitro that three CMV-associated chains were specific for CMV antigens. The study listed about 150 cytomegalovirus-associated TCR beta chains.

For this clone: The target antigen is unknown.

The TCR comes from a woman aged 18-29 years in good health and CMV-seronegative. The specimen sequenced was PBMCs.

The CDR3 sequence: CASRDYPSNQPQHF. The CDR3 region has the DNA TGTGCCAGTAGGGACTACCCGAGCAATCAGCCCCAGCATTTT. The gene calls are TRBV19 and TRBJ1-5, with D hard to call. V lost 6 bases, J lost 1 base, and 10 bases lay in between. Germline CDR1 reads LNHDA; CDR2 reads SQIVND (reference sequence). This CDR3 spans 14 amino acids.